This TCR beta chain was documented in a study of shared clonotypes between healthy human individuals. Germline V CDR1 and CDR2: LNHDA, SQIVND (reference sequence). V was clipped by 4 bases and J by 5 bases, with 11 bases between them. CDR3 size: 13 residues. Sequenced by immunoSEQ multiplex PCR; TCRdb stores in-frame clones only, minus some. The table has 800,000 to 1,200,000 clones, around 82% seen once; the top ten hold approximately 0.5%. This chain connects TRBV19 to TRBJ1-1, with a possible D match to TRBD1 (6 bases). Sequenced: memory CD4+ T cells from PBMCs. Subset noted: CD45RA-negative fraction. The source is a man aged 18 to 29 in good health. Some clones in this sample may be carry-over from other donors' samples. The CDR3 DNA follows: TGTGCCAGTAGTACCTGGACAGTTACTGAAGCTTTCTTT. Translating it yields CASSTWTVTEAFF.